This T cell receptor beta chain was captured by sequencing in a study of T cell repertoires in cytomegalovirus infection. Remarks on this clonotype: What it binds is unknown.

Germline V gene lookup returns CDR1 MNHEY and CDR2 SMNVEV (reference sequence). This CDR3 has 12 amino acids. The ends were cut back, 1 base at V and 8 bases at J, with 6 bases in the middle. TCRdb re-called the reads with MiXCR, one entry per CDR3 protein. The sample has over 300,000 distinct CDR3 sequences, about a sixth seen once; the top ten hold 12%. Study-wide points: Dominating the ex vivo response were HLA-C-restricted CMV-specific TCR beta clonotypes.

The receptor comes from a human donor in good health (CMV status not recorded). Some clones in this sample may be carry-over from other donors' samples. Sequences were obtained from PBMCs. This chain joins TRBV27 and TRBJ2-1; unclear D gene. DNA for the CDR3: TGTGCCAGCAGTTTATATCCGTATGAGCAGTTCTTC. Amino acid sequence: CASSLYPYEQFF.